One sample yielded the 8 T cell receptor beta chains listed below, sequenced in a study of T cells in Graves' hyperthyroidism and ophthalmopathy. What was amplified from RNA transcripts were TCR beta CDR3 regions. First-round RT-PCR targeting the TCR CDR3 was performed with the HTBI primer set. TCRdb re-called the multiplex PCR reads through MiXCR, storing one row per CDR3 protein. The data show about 400,000 distinct CDR3 sequences, about 14% seen once. The material sequenced was blood. These receptors came from a man between 18 and 35 years old with Graves' ophthalmopathy.

This clonotype was counted ten times or more. This chain uses TRBV9 with TRBJ2-5, with 7 nucleotides matching TRBD2. The germline gives CDR1 SGDLS, CDR2 YYNGEE. The V and J ends lost 1 base and 5 bases, in that order; junction bases with no gene match: 8. CDR3 length: 15 amino acids. The CDR3 coding sequence is TGTGCCAGCAGCGTAATTGCGGGAGCGGGGGAGACCCAGTACTTC. Its translation: CASSVIAGAGETQYF.

The gene calls are TRBV29-1 and TRBJ1-2, with no clear D. Trimming removed 1 base at V and 3 bases at J, with 12 bases between. Germline V gives CDR1 SQVTM, CDR2 ANQGSEA. CDR3 length: 14 amino acids. CDR3 DNA sequence: TGCAGCGTTGAAGCCCCCGGGAGGGACTATGGCTACACCTTC. Protein sequence: CSVEAPGRDYGYTF.

With regard to this clonotype: With a much larger clone just one base away, this may be a read error. V is TRBV2 and J is TRBJ2-7; D could derive from TRBD1 or TRBD2 (6 bases each). V dropped 6 bases and J dropped 2 bases, with 14 bases sitting between them. This CDR3 is 14 amino acids long. From germline, CDR1 is SNHLY and CDR2 FYNNEI. This chain's CDR3 is CASRTKGGAYEQYF. The CDR3 DNA follows: TGTGCCAGCAGAACTAAGGGGGGAGCCTACGAGCAGTACTTC.

This clonotype was seen only a few times. V gene TRBV12-3 or TRBV12-4 combines with J gene TRBJ1-1, with D possibly matching TRBD1 (5 bases). The CDR3 covers 11 residues. V lost 6 bases and J 8 bases, leaving 10 bases between the germline ends. The CDR3 protein is CASSPDREAFF. The CDR3 nucleotides read TGTGCCAGCAGCCCAGACAGAGAAGCTTTCTTT.

This clonotype turned up a few times. V and J are TRBV20-1 and TRBJ1-2; D may be TRBD1 (6 bases). Germline CDR1 reads DFQATT; CDR2 reads SNEGSKA (reference sequence). The CDR3 runs 15 residues. Trimming left V 1 base short and J 5 bases short, with 17 bases between. CDR3 region: CSARGQGKATYGYTF. The CDR3 DNA sequence: TGCAGTGCTAGAGGGCAGGGGAAGGCTACTTATGGCTACACCTTC.

This clonotype was seen more than once but under ten times. This chain joins TRBV5-6 and TRBJ2-4; 8 bases are a match to TRBD1. The germline gives CDR1 SGHDT, CDR2 YYEEEE. With 0 bases clipped from V and 9 bases from J, the junction kept 5 bases outside the gene matches. The CDR3 spans 14 residues. The CDR3: CASSLVGQGGIQYF. The CDR3 coding sequence is TGTGCCAGCAGCTTGGTTGGACAGGGTGGCATTCAGTACTTC.

This clonotype was counted many times. The chain combines TRBV5-6 with TRBJ1-5; D is possibly TRBD1 (5 bases). Germline lookup yields CDR1 SGHDT and CDR2 YYEEEE. Trimming removed 0 bases at V and 12 bases at J, with 10 bases between. The CDR3 totals 12 residues. CDR3 DNA sequence: TGTGCCAGCAGCTTGGAGGCAGGGATCCAGCATTTT. Its translation: CASSLEAGIQHF.

This clonotype has a handful of counts. The chain links TRBV6-6 to TRBJ1-6; perhaps TRBD1 as D (6 bases). The CDR3 is made up of 16 amino acids. CDR1 is MNHNY, CDR2 SVGAGI, per germline (reference sequence). Trimming left V 0 bases short and J 7 bases short, with 13 bases between. CDR3 nucleotides: TGTGCCAGCAGTTACTCTACCGGGACACGGAATTCACCCCTCCACTTT. Amino acid sequence: CASSYSTGTRNSPLHF.